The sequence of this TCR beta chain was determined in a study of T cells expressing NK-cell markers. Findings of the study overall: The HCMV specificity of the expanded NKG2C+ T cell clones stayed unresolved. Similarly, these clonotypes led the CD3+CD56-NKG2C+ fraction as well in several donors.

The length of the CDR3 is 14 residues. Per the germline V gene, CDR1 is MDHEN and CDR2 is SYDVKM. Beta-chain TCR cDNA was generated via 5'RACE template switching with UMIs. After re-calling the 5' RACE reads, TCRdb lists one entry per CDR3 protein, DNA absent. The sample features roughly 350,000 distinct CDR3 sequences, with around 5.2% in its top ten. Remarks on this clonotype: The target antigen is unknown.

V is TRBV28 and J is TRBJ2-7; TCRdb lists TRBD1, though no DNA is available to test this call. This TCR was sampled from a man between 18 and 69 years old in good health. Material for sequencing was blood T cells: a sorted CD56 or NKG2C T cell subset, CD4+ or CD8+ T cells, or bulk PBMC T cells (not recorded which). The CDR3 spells CASTWGDSPGEQYF.